These 6 T cell receptor beta chains share one sample of origin, sequenced in a study of shared clonotypes between healthy human individuals. Method: immunoSEQ multiplex PCR; TCRdb's copy keeps in-frame clones and lacks some. The sample includes more than 1.2 million clones, about 98.5% of them seen just once. The source material was naive CD4+ T cells sorted from blood. Subset denoted: CD45RA+ positively selected. The source is a man under 40 in good health.

The CDR3 here is CASSVGQGGTEAFF. The CDR3 DNA is TGTGCCAGCAGCGTGGGACAGGGTGGCACTGAAGCTTTCTTT. The gene calls are TRBV5-4 and TRBJ1-1; 9 nucleotides match TRBD1. Germline values: CDR1 SGHNT, CDR2 YYREEE (reference sequence). This CDR3 region has 14 residues. The junction had 5 bases not matched to a gene; V was cut back by 4 bases and J by 4 bases.

This clone is a singleton in its sample. The rearrangement links TRBV15 to TRBJ2-5; no firm D call. Germline V gene lookup returns CDR1 LNHNV and CDR2 YYDKDF (reference sequence). V gave up 8 bases and J gave up 4 bases, with 20 bases separating them. The CDR3 covers 15 residues. CDR3 nucleotides: TGTGCCACCGTCTCCCGGGCCCAAAGAGGAGAGACCCAGTACTTC. This sequence encodes CATVSRAQRGETQYF.

As to this clone: Other nucleotide sequences from this sample produce the same CDR3. The chain carries TRBV4-3 and TRBJ2-7; possibly TRBD1 for D (6 bases). The length of the CDR3 is 13 residues. Looked up from germline, CDR1 is LGHNA and CDR2 is YSLEER. V lost 0 bases to trimming and J lost 4 bases, with 7 bases between them. The CDR3 region has the DNA TGCGCCAGCAGCCAAGAACAGGGTTACGAGCAGTACTTC. It translates to CASSQEQGYEQYF.

In its sample, this clone was seen once. The chain combines TRBV29-1 with TRBJ2-7; 8 bases are shared with TRBD1. Germline V gene data show CDR1 as SQVTM and CDR2 as ANQGSEA. The CDR3 has 11 amino acids. V shed 8 bases and J 3 bases; nucleotides not matched to a gene: 3. The CDR3 loop is CSCGQGYEQYF. The CDR3, as DNA: TGCAGCTGCGGACAGGGCTACGAGCAGTACTTC.

J is TRBJ1-5 and V is TRBV27, with D perhaps TRBD1 (6 bases). Germline V gives CDR1 MNHEY, CDR2 SMNVEV (reference sequence). The CDR3 contains 17 residues. Between the trimmed V and J ends, which lost 6 bases and 4 bases, there was a span of 22 bases. This CDR3 reads CASSRLTDMGANQPQHF. In nucleotides, the CDR3 is TGTGCCAGCAGCCGCTTAACGGACATGGGGGCTAATCAGCCCCAGCATTTT.

This rearrangement joins TRBV7-8 to TRBJ2-7; D is possibly TRBD1 (5 bases). Germline loops: CDR1 SGHVS, CDR2 FQNEAQ. The CDR3 consists of 12 residues. Trimming pared 3 bases from V and 6 bases from J, leaving 9 bases between. The CDR3 DNA follows: TGTGCCAGCAGCTTGGGGCCCCGCGAGCAGTACTTC. This translates into CASSLGPREQYF.